Detailed here is one T cell receptor beta chain. Sequencing was performed with immunoSEQ multiplex PCR; in TCRdb, only in-frame clones are kept and a portion is missing. The repertoire holds some 330,000 clones, with approximately 88% as singletons. The length of the CDR3 is 15 residues. V trimming: 6 bases; J trimming: 2 bases; junction bases outside the gene matches: 9. CDR1 is LNHDA, CDR2 SQIVND, per germline (reference sequence). The sample originates from a study of blood T cell repertoires in COVID-19. The sequence derives from a man younger than 40 who had recovered from COVID-19. Material for sequencing was PBMCs or T cells enriched from blood (not recorded which). The chain is built from TRBV19 and TRBJ2-5; TRBD1 aligns across 7 bases. The CDR3 sequence is CASSVPGQRQETQYF. CDR3 bases: TGTGCCAGTAGCGTACCGGGACAGAGACAAGAGACCCAGTACTTC. The full variable domain, rest sourced from reference TRBV19 and TRBJ2-5, is DGGITQSPKYLFRKEGQNVTLSCEQNLNHDAMYWYRQDPGQGLRLIYYSQIVNDFQKGDIAEGYSVSREKKESFPLTVTSAQKNPTAFYLCASSVPGQRQETQYFGPGTRLLVL.